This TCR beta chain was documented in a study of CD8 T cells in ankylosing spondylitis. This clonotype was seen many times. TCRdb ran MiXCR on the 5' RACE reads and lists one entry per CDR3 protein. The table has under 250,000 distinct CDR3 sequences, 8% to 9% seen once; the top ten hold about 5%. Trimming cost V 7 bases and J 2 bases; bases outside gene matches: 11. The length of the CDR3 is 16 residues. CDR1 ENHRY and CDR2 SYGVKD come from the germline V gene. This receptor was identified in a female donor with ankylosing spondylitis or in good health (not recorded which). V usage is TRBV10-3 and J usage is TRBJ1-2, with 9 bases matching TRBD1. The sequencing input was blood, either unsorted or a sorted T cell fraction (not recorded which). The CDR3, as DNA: TGTGCCATCAACCCGGGGACAGGGTATGGGAACTATGGCTACACCTTC. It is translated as CAINPGTGYGNYGYTF.